These 21 T cell receptor beta chains share one sample of origin, sequenced in a study of blood T cell repertoires in COVID-19. Clones were read by immunoSEQ multiplex PCR, and TCRdb kept only the in-frame ones, dropping some. The repertoire includes more than 150,000 clones, approximately 83% of them detected once, and 10% to 15% sits in the top ten. The sequenced sample was peripheral blood. All receptors derive from a man in his sixties or seventies who had recovered from COVID-19.

In this sample, this clone turned up many times. Here the CDR3 reads CASSSRRGGSSYEQYF. The CDR3 nucleotides are TGTGCCAGCAGCTCCAGGCGGGGCGGGTCCTCCTACGAGCAGTACTTC. This rearrangement joins TRBV13 to TRBJ2-7; possible D gene TRBD2, 6 bases. The CDR3 loop spans 16 amino acids. V lost 4 bases, J lost 0 bases, and 16 bases lay in between. Germline CDR1 and CDR2: PRHDT and FYEKMQ (reference sequence).

V gene TRBV5-4 combines with J gene TRBJ2-2; D unresolved. Germline CDR1 reads SGHNT; CDR2 reads YYREEE (reference sequence). The CDR3 runs to 13 residues. Trimming took off 1 base at V and 6 bases at J, with 7 bases between the two ends. The CDR3 sequence: CASSLSDSGELFF. CDR3 nucleotide sequence: TGTGCCAGCAGCTTGTCCGACTCCGGGGAGCTGTTTTTT.

This clone was seen a few times. The chain links TRBV9 to TRBJ2-5; TRBD1 might be the D (6 bases). V lost 4 bases and J 5 bases, leaving 15 bases between the germline ends. The CDR3 covers 14 residues. Germline V gene sequence: CDR1 SGDLS, CDR2 YYNGEE. CDR3 DNA sequence: TGTGCCAGCAGCAGGGCAGGGGTTTTGGAGACCCAGTACTTC. This encodes CASSRAGVLETQYF.

This clone is a singleton in its sample. The chain joins TRBV11-2 to TRBJ1-2; TRBD1 might be the D (5 bases). The CDR3 has 14 amino acids. Germline lookup yields CDR1 SGHAT and CDR2 FQNNGV. Trimming took off 2 bases at V and 7 bases at J, with 14 bases between the two ends. For the CDR3, the DNA is TGTGCCAGCAGCTTATCGGACACACGCGGTGGCTACACCTTC. It codes for CASSLSDTRGGYTF. The whole variable domain, filled in from reference TRBV11-2 and TRBJ1-2, reads EAGVAQSPRYKIIEKRQSVAFWCNPISGHATLYWYQQILGQGPKLLIQFQNNGVVDDSQLPKDRFSAERLKGVDSTLKIQPAKLEDSAVYLCASSLSDTRGGYTFGSGTRLTVV.

The chain couples TRBV6-2 or TRBV6-3 to TRBJ1-5; a weak D match, TRBD1 (6 bases). The V gene lost 2 bases and the J gene lost 6 bases, with 11 bases spanning the gap. CDR1 MNHEY and CDR2 SVGEGT come from the germline V gene. The CDR3 loop spans 14 amino acids. The CDR3 nucleotides are TGTGCCAGCAGTTACGGGATAGGGGGTCAGCCCCAGCATTTT. Its translation is CASSYGIGGQPQHF.

The chain couples TRBV27 to TRBJ1-4; 11 bases are shared with TRBD1. From germline, CDR1 is MNHEY and CDR2 SMNVEV (reference sequence). Trimming at V came to 1 base and at J to 7 bases, leaving 2 bases not matched to a gene. This CDR3 has 15 residues. The CDR3 reads CASSLWTGGSEKLFF. In DNA, the CDR3 is TGTGCCAGCAGTTTATGGACAGGGGGCAGTGAAAAACTGTTTTTT.

The CDR3 bases are TGCGCCAGCAGTGAGTCGAGGTTAGCGGGAGCTACGCAGTATTTT. It yields the protein CASSESRLAGATQYF. This chain uses TRBV10-1 with TRBJ2-3, with TRBD2 matching 9 bases. This CDR3 has 15 amino acids. Germline CDR1 WNHNN, CDR2 SYGVQD (reference sequence). Trimming cost V 0 bases and J 8 bases; bases outside gene matches: 6.

This sequence joins TRBV5-8 and TRBJ2-7, with D perhaps matching TRBD2 (5 bases). Trimming stripped 0 bases from V and 0 bases from J, with 16 bases between. The CDR3 spans 17 residues. The germline gives CDR1 SGHTS, CDR2 YDEGEE. CDR3 in amino acids: CASSLGGPDYYSYEQYF. CDR3 nucleotides: TGTGCCAGCAGCTTGGGAGGGCCAGACTATTACTCCTACGAGCAGTACTTC. Full variable domain (missing parts from reference TRBV5-8 and TRBJ2-7): EAGVTQSPTHLIKTRGQQATLRCSPISGHTSVYWYQQALGLGLQFLLWYDEGEERNRGNFPPRFSGRQFPNYSSELNVNALELEDSALYLCASSLGGPDYYSYEQYFGPGTRLTVT.

This rearrangement joins TRBV28 to TRBJ1-5; D is ambiguous. The germline V gene encodes CDR1 MDHEN and CDR2 SYDVKM. With 7 bases removed from V and 0 bases from J, the gap between germline ends came to 7 bases. The CDR3 loop spans 13 amino acids. CDR3 DNA sequence: TGTGCCAGCACTCAGATTAGCAATCAGCCCCAGCATTTT. This translates into CASTQISNQPQHF.

V and J are TRBV7-2 and TRBJ2-7; 8 positions agree with TRBD2. V trimming: 1 base; J trimming: 7 bases; junction bases outside the gene matches: 9. Germline CDR1 is SGHTA and CDR2 is FQGNSA. The CDR3 consists of 15 residues. The CDR3, as DNA: TGTGCCAGCAGCTTAGGGGGGACTAGAGGTTTTGAGCAGTACTTC. Translating it yields CASSLGGTRGFEQYF. The variable domain in full, completed from reference TRBV7-2 and TRBJ2-7, reads GAGVSQSPSNKVTEKGKDVELRCDPISGHTALYWYRQSLGQGLEFLIYFQGNSAPDKSGLPSDRFSAERTGGSVSTLTIQRTQQEDSAVYLCASSLGGTRGFEQYFGPGTRLTVT.

The genes are TRBV3-1 (or the pseudogene TRBV3-2) and TRBJ2-7; possibly TRBD2 for D (6 bases). The CDR3 runs to 15 residues. Germline lookup yields CDR1 LGHDT and CDR2 YNNKEL (reference sequence). Trimming took 4 bases from V and 3 from J, leaving 16 bases between them. CDR3 sequence: CASSLVGGSLYEQYF. CDR3 bases: TGTGCCAGCAGCCTGGTTGGGGGGAGTCTCTACGAGCAGTACTTC.

This chain connects TRBV29-1 to TRBJ2-3, with a weak D call TRBD2 (6 bases). This CDR3 contains 17 residues. Germline CDR1 and CDR2: SQVTM and ANQGSEA. The V gene lost 6 bases and the J gene lost 0 bases, with 22 bases spanning the gap. The chain's CDR3 is CSVRAGSSGFSTDTQYF. In DNA, the CDR3 is TGCAGCGTCCGCGCGGGAAGCTCGGGGTTTAGCACAGATACGCAGTATTTT.

The V and J genes are TRBV6-5 and TRBJ1-5; D is possibly TRBD1 (6 bases). The ends were cut back, 10 bases at V and 3 bases at J, with 13 bases in the middle. The CDR3 runs 13 residues. Germline CDR1 reads MNHEY; CDR2 reads SVGAGI. The CDR3 bases are TGTGCCACCTTAGGGACACCCAATCAGCCCCAGCATTTT. As protein: CATLGTPNQPQHF.

CDR3 bases: TGCGCCAGCAGTGGGCCCCTAGCGGTGGGGACAGATACGCAGTATTTT. It translates to CASSGPLAVGTDTQYF. This chain links TRBV10-2 with TRBJ2-3, with TRBD2 identical over 7 bases. V shed 4 bases, J shed 3 bases, and the junction held 10 bases outside the gene matches. Germline V gene lookup returns CDR1 WSHSY and CDR2 SAAADI. The CDR3 runs to 16 residues.

This chain links TRBV27 with TRBJ2-1; the match to TRBD2 covers 12 bases. The CDR3 contains 16 residues. Germline CDR1 and CDR2: MNHEY and SMNVEV (reference sequence). Trimming removed 4 bases from V and 1 base from J; junction bases left unmatched: 2. In DNA form, the CDR3 reads TGTGCCAGCAGTTCCACTAGCGGGAGGTCCTACAATGAGCAGTTCTTC. This sequence encodes CASSSTSGRSYNEQFF.

This chain links TRBV19 with TRBJ2-5, with 7 bases that match TRBD1. The CDR3 runs to 14 residues. Losses at the gene ends were 6 bases for V and 4 bases for J; bases not matched to a gene: 8. Germline V lookup: CDR1 LNHDA, CDR2 SQIVND (reference sequence). CDR3 residues: CASSAVQGVETQYF. The DNA of the CDR3 is TGTGCCAGTAGCGCGGTGCAGGGGGTAGAGACCCAGTACTTC. Based on the CDR3 plus reference TRBV19 and TRBJ2-5, the full variable domain is DGGITQSPKYLFRKEGQNVTLSCEQNLNHDAMYWYRQDPGQGLRLIYYSQIVNDFQKGDIAEGYSVSREKKESFPLTVTSAQKNPTAFYLCASSAVQGVETQYFGPGTRLLVL.

V gene TRBV5-4 combines with J gene TRBJ2-1, with TRBD2 matching 11 bases. J was trimmed by 0 bases and V by 1 base; bases with no gene match: 9. CDR1 and CDR2 from the germline V gene are SGHNT and YYREEE (reference sequence). This CDR3 spans 19 amino acids. The CDR3 region is CASSLSLGLAGFSYNEQFF. In DNA form, the CDR3 reads TGTGCCAGCAGCTTGTCCTTAGGACTAGCGGGTTTCTCCTACAATGAGCAGTTCTTC.

This clone was detected once. The J gene is TRBJ1-6, the V gene TRBV9, with D possibly TRBD1 on 6 matching bases. The CDR3 runs to 15 residues. Trimming shortened V by 2 bases and J by 5 bases, and 11 bases separated the two germline ends. Germline assignment: CDR1 SGDLS and CDR2 YYNGEE. The CDR3 DNA follows: TGTGCCAGCAGCGTCCGGGACAACGATAATTCACCCCTCCACTTT. Encoded protein: CASSVRDNDNSPLHF. Based on the CDR3 plus reference TRBV9 and TRBJ1-6, the full variable domain is DSGVTQTPKHLITATGQRVTLRCSPRSGDLSVYWYQQSLDQGLQFLIQYYNGEERAKGNILERFSAQQFPDLHSELNLSSLELGDSALYFCASSVRDNDNSPLHFGNGTRLTVT.

The gene calls are TRBV28 and TRBJ2-7; 10 nucleotides align to TRBD1. V shed 2 bases, J shed 5 bases, and the junction held 6 bases outside the gene matches. Germline-derived CDR1 and CDR2 are MDHEN and SYDVKM. The CDR3 length is 15 residues. The CDR3 DNA sequence: TGTGCCAGCAGTTTACCAGGACAGGGGGTAAACGAGCAGTACTTC. It translates to CASSLPGQGVNEQYF.

The V gene is TRBV24-1, the J gene TRBJ2-1; 11 bases align to TRBD1. The CDR3 totals 17 residues. From germline, CDR1 is KGHDR and CDR2 SFDVKD. After removal of 6 bases from V and 6 bases from J, the junction contained 12 bases not matched to a gene. CDR3 DNA sequence: TGTGCCACCAGTAGCGGCCGGACAGGGGGCGCTGGCAATGAGCAGTTCTTC. Translated, it gives CATSSGRTGGAGNEQFF.

The rearrangement joins TRBV5-5 to TRBJ2-1; D might be TRBD2 (6 bases). The germline CDR1 and CDR2 sequences are SGHKS and YYEKEE (reference sequence). This CDR3 comprises 15 residues. V was clipped by 3 bases and J by 6 bases, with 16 bases between them. For the CDR3, the DNA is TGTGCCAGCAGCTCGTGGACCCGGGGGTCCAATGAGCAGTTCTTC. This codes for CASSSWTRGSNEQFF.